This TCR beta chain was captured by sequencing in a study of post-analysis software for immune sequencing data. Findings of the study overall: Patients had higher frequencies than controls of five TRBV segments, including TRBV5-6, TRBV5-1 and TRBV20-1.

The table lists this clonotype with a few counts. Its antigen is currently unknown. Germline CDR1 and CDR2: MDHEN and SYDVKM. V was trimmed by 1 base and J by 1 base, leaving 11 bases between them. The CDR3 sequence is 15 residues long. The TCR beta cDNA libraries contained unique molecular identifiers. TCRdb reprocessed the PCR reads via MiXCR and lists one record per CDR3 protein. The table includes about 500,000 distinct CDR3 sequences, around 40% detected once. The sequence derives from a girl aged 5 to 17 with multiple sclerosis. The V and J genes are TRBV28 and TRBJ2-7; maybe TRBD1 (6 bases). Material for sequencing was blood. The CDR3 sequence is CASSLFGQQSYEQYF. The CDR3 DNA sequence: TGTGCCAGCAGTTTATTTGGACAGCAATCCTACGAGCAGTACTTC.